This T cell receptor beta chain was recovered during a study of Graves' ophthalmopathy and Graves' hyperthyroidism. Clinicians diagnosed using symptoms, serum thyroxine, TRAb, thyroid ultrasound and orbital computed tomography. CDR3 size: 15 residues. Trimming cost V 5 bases and J 5 bases; bases outside gene matches: 11. The table lists this clonotype with a few counts. RNA transcripts were the source from which TCR beta CDR3 regions were amplified. Scientists carried out first-round RT-PCR using HTBI primers and then a second-round multiplex PCR. TCRdb re-derived calls from the multiplex PCR reads in MiXCR, one entry per CDR3 protein. There are roughly 700,000 distinct CDR3 sequences in the sample; about 44% occur only once, and around 40% lies in the top ten.

The sequenced material came from peripheral blood. This sequence originates from an adult man with Graves' ophthalmopathy. The V call is TRBV12-3 or TRBV12-4, the J call TRBJ2-7, with 8 bases matching TRBD2. CDR3 bases: TGTGCCAGCAGTACCCGAGCGAGACTAGCGAACGAGCAGTACTTC. This sequence encodes CASSTRARLANEQYF.